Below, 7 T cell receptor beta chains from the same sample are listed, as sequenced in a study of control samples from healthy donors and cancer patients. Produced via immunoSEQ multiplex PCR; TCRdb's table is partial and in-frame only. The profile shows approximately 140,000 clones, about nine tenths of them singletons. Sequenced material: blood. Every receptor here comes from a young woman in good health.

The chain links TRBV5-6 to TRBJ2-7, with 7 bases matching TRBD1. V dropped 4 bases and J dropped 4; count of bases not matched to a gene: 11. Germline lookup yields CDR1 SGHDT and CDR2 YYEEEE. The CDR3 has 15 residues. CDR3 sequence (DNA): TGTGCCAGCAGCAGAAATCCAGGGGGTCGGTACGAGCAGTACTTC. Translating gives CASSRNPGGRYEQYF.

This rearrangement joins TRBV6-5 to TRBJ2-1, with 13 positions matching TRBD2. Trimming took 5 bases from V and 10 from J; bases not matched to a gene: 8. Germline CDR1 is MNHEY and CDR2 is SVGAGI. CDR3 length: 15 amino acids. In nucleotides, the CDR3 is TGTGCCAGCAGTATAGGGGGACTAGCGGGAAACGAGCAGTTCTTC. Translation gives CASSIGGLAGNEQFF.

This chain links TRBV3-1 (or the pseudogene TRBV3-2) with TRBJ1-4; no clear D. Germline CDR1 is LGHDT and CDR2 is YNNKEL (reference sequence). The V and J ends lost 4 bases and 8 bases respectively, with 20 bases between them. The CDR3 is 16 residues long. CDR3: CASSPLVRSDREKLFF. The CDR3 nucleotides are TGTGCCAGCAGCCCACTAGTCAGATCAGATCGGGAAAAACTGTTTTTT.

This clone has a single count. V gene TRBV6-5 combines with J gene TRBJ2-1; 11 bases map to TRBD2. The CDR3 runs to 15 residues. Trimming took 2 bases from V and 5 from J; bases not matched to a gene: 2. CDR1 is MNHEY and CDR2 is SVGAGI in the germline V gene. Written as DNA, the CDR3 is TGTGCCAGCAGTTACGGGGGACTAGCGGACAATGAGCAGTTCTTC. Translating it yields CASSYGGLADNEQFF.

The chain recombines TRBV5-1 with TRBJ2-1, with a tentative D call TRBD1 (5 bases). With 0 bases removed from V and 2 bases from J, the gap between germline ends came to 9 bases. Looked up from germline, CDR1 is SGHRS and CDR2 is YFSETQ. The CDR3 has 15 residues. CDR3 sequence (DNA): TGCGCCAGCAGCTTGGTTGGGGCTGCCTACAATGAGCAGTTCTTC. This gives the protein CASSLVGAAYNEQFF.

CDR3 residues: CASRLAGGQTGELFF. DNA for the CDR3: TGTGCCAGCAGGCTAGCGGGAGGGCAAACCGGGGAGCTGTTTTTT. The chain combines TRBV11-1 with TRBJ2-2; TRBD2 agrees at 12 bases. V lost 6 bases to trimming and J lost 5 bases; unmatched junction nucleotides: 4. Germline V gene lookup returns CDR1 SGHAT and CDR2 FQDESV (reference sequence). The CDR3 consists of 15 residues. The full variable domain, rest sourced from reference TRBV11-1 and TRBJ2-2, is EAEVAQSPRYKITEKSQAVAFWCDPISGHATLYWYRQILGQGPELLVQFQDESVVDDSQLPKDRFSAERLKGVDSTLKIQPAELGDSAMYLCASRLAGGQTGELFFGEGSRLTVL.

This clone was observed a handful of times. CDR3 amino acids: CASSRGTSGEQFF. The CDR3 coding sequence is TGCGCCAGCAGCCGAGGGACTAGTGGTGAGCAGTTCTTC. V and J are TRBV10-1 and TRBJ2-1, with 8 bases identical to TRBD2. Germline CDR1 and CDR2: WNHNN and SYGVQD (reference sequence). Unmatched junction bases numbered 7, after V lost 6 bases and J lost 9 bases. The CDR3 spans 13 residues.